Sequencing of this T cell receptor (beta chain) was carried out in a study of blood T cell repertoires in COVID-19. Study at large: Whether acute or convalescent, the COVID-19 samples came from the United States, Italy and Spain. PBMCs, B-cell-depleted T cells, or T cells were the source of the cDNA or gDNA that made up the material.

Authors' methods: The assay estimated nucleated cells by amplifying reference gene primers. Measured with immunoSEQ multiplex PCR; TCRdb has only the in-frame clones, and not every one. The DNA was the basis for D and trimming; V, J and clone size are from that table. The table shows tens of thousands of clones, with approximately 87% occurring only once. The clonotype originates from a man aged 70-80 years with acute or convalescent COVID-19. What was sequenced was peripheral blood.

CDR3 DNA: TGTGCCAGTAGGGACAGGGAAGGCTACACTGAAGCTTTCTTT. This gives the protein CASRDREGYTEAFF. The chain has TRBV19 and TRBJ1-1, with 8 positions matching TRBD1. This CDR3 spans 14 amino acids. J lost 3 bases, V lost 6 bases, and 6 bases had no gene match. Germline CDR1 and CDR2: LNHDA and SQIVND (reference sequence).